The following is a T cell receptor (beta chain) sequence with its context. This sample stems from a study of T cell changes during pregnancy in multiple sclerosis. Germline CDR1 and CDR2: LNHDA and SQIVND (reference sequence). This CDR3 region has 14 residues. The V end lost 3 bases, the J end lost 5 bases, and 12 bases lay between the germline ends. The data were produced by immunoSEQ multiplex PCR, yet TCRdb's version contains in-frame clones alone and is incomplete. This table has fewer than 85,000 clones, 92% appearing once. The source was peripheral blood, collected in the first trimester of pregnancy. The chain joins TRBV19 to TRBJ2-3; TRBD1 might be the D (7 bases). The source is a female donor in good health, enrolled as a control in a pregnancy study. In DNA form, the CDR3 reads TGTGCCAGTAGTATTGGAGGGGGCGTAGATACGCAGTATTTT. Residues: CASSIGGGVDTQYF.